The 8 T cell receptor beta chains below were found in one sample sequenced in a study of OX40 agonist ivuxolimab in advanced cancers. Here immunoSEQ multiplex PCR was the method, and the copy in TCRdb shows in-frame clones only, minus some. Of about 77,000 clones in the sample, approximately 85% were seen once. The starting material was CD4+ or CD8+ T cells sorted from blood, obtained in a trial of the OX40 agonist ivuxolimab. The receptors here all came from an adult with an advanced solid tumor such as melanoma, head and neck, liver or kidney cancer.

CDR3 coding DNA: TGTGCCAGCTCACCAATGGGCGAGACCCAGTACTTC. It translates to CASSPMGETQYF. The gene calls are TRBV18 and TRBJ2-5; no reliable D call. The CDR3 totals 12 residues. Germline-derived CDR1 and CDR2 are KGHSH and LQKENI. The V gene lost 2 bases and the J gene lost 5 bases, with 6 bases spanning the gap.

The V and J genes are TRBV18 and TRBJ1-6; D gene ambiguous. Germline CDR1 is KGHSH and CDR2 is LQKENI. Trimming took off 0 bases at V and 0 bases at J, with 9 bases between the two ends. CDR3 length: 17 amino acids. This CDR3 reads CASSPPSRSSYNSPLHF. The CDR3 region has the DNA TGTGCCAGCTCACCACCAAGTAGGAGCTCCTATAATTCACCCCTCCACTTT.

This clone was observed once. V usage is TRBV5-1 and J usage is TRBJ2-5, with TRBD1 matching 9 bases. The CDR3 has 15 residues. V was clipped by 4 bases and J by 4 bases; unmatched bases: 8. Germline assignment: CDR1 SGHRS and CDR2 YFSETQ. CDR3 in amino acids: CASSPRGTGRETQYF. CDR3 sequence (DNA): TGCGCCAGCAGCCCCCGAGGGACAGGGAGAGAGACCCAGTACTTC.

This clone was recorded once. The chain combines TRBV23-1 with TRBJ2-1; 8 bases fit TRBD1. TRBV23-1 is an ORF for which the function is uncertain. The trim removed 0 bases at V and 7 bases at J, leaving 8 bases unmatched. There are 16 residues in the CDR3. The CDR3 bases are TGCGCCAGCAGTCAATCGTGGCAGGGGGCAGGGAATGAGCAGTTCTTC. This translates into CASSQSWQGAGNEQFF.

The chain has TRBV6-5 and TRBJ2-7; 10 bases line up with TRBD1. The CDR3 sequence is 13 residues long. Unmatched junction bases numbered 0, after V lost 2 bases and J lost 5 bases. CDR1 is MNHEY, CDR2 SVGAGI, per germline. This CDR3 reads CASSYGTGDEQYF. The CDR3 DNA is TGTGCCAGCAGTTACGGGACAGGGGACGAGCAGTACTTC.

This clone was counted only a few times. The CDR3 is CASSEYRQGSYEQYF. CDR3 in DNA: TGTGCCAGCAGTGAATACAGGCAGGGGTCCTACGAGCAGTACTTC. The chain links TRBV6-1 to TRBJ2-7; a weak D match, TRBD1 (6 bases). Between the trimmed V and J ends, which lost 2 bases and 1 base, there was a span of 12 bases. This CDR3 is 15 amino acids long. Germline assignment: CDR1 MNHNS and CDR2 SASEGT.

The rearrangement joins TRBV27 to TRBJ2-1, with 15 bases matching TRBD2. Germline values: CDR1 MNHEY, CDR2 SMNVEV (reference sequence). J was trimmed by 7 bases and V by 5 bases; bases with no gene match: 12. This CDR3 comprises 18 residues. The CDR3: CASSLARTSGGAMNEQFF. CDR3 nucleotide sequence: TGTGCCAGCAGTCTCGCTCGGACTAGCGGGGGGGCTATGAATGAGCAGTTCTTC.

The gene calls are TRBV7-3 and TRBJ2-1, with D perhaps matching TRBD1 (6 bases). V lost 5 bases and J 0 bases, leaving 8 bases between the germline ends. This CDR3 spans 14 amino acids. Germline V CDR1 and CDR2: SGHTA, FQGTGA. As DNA, the CDR3 is TGTGCCAGCAGCCCGGACAGCTCCTACAATGAGCAGTTCTTC. Residues: CASSPDSSYNEQFF. Full variable domain (remainder filled in from reference TRBV7-3 and TRBJ2-1): GAGVSQTPSNKVTEKGKYVELRCDPISGHTALYWYRQSLGQGPEFLIYFQGTGAADDSGLPNDRFFAVRPEGSVSTLKIQRTERGDSAVYLCASSPDSSYNEQFFGPGTRLTVL.